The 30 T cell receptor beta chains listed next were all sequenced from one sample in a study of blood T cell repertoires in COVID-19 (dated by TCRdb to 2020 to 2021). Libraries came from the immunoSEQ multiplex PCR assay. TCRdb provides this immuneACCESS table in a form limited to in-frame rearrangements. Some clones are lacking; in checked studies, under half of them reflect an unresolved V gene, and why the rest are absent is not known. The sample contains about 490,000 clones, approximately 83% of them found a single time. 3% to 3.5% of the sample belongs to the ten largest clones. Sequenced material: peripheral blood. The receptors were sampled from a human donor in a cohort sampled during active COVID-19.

The CDR3 sequence: CASTLNPRQGWAYF. Here the CDR3 DNA reads TGTGCCAGCACCTTAAACCCCCGACAGGGATGGGCATACTTC. This chain joins TRBV28 and TRBJ2-4; 7 positions match TRBD1. The CDR3 extends over 14 amino acids. J was trimmed by 16 bases and V by 7 bases; bases with no gene match: 19. In germline, CDR1 is MDHEN, CDR2 SYDVKM. The full variable domain, its missing parts supplied by reference TRBV28 and TRBJ2-4, is DVKVTQSSRYLVKRTGEKVFLECVQDMDHENMFWYRQDPGLGLRLIYFSYDVKMKEKGDIPEGYSVSREKKERFSLILESASTNQTSMYLCASTLNPRQGWAYFGAGTRLSVL.

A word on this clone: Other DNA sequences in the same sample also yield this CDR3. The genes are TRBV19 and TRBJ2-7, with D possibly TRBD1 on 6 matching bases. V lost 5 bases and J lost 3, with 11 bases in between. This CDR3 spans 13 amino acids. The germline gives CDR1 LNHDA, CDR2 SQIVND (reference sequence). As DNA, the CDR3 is TGTGCCAGTAGTCAGGGGCTGGTCTACGAGCAGTACTTC. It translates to CASSQGLVYEQYF.

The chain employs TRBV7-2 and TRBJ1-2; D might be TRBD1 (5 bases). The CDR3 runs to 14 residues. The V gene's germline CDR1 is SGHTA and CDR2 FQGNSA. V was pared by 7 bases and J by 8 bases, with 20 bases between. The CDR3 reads CASTPRRGVGGYTF. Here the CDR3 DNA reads TGTGCCAGCACCCCCCGCCGGGGGGTTGGCGGCTACACCTTC.

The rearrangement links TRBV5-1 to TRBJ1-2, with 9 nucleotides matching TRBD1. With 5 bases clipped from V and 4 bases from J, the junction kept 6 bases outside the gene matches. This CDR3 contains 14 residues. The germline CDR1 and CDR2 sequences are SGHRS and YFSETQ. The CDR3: CASSQGQGPYGYTF. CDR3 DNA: TGCGCCAGCAGTCAGGGACAGGGACCCTATGGCTACACCTTC.

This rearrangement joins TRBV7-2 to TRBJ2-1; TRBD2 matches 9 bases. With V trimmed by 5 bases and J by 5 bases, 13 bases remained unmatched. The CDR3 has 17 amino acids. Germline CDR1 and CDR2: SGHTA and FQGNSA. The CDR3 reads CASSPRSGGRGNNEQFF. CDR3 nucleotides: TGTGCCAGCAGCCCCCGTTCCGGCGGGAGGGGGAACAATGAGCAGTTCTTC.

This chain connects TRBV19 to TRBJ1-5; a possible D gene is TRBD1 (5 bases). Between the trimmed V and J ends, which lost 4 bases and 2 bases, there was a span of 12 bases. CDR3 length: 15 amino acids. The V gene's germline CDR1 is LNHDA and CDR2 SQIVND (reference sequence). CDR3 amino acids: CASSRQFSGNQPQHF. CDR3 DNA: TGTGCCAGTAGTAGACAGTTCAGCGGCAATCAGCCCCAGCATTTT.

The CDR3 loop is CAGRGSGGYTF. DNA of the CDR3: TGTGCCGGGCGCGGTTCAGGGGGCTACACCTTC. The chain combines TRBV19 with TRBJ1-2; maybe TRBD1 (5 bases). The V and J ends lost 11 bases and 8 bases respectively, with 15 bases between them. Germline V gene sequence: CDR1 LNHDA, CDR2 SQIVND (reference sequence). This CDR3 contains 11 residues.

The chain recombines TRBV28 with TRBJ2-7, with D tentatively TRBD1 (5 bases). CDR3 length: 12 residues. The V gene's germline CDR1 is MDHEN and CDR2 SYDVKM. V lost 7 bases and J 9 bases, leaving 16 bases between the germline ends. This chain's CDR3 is CASNTQGRGQYF. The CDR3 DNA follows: TGTGCCAGCAATACTCAGGGTAGGGGGCAGTACTTC.

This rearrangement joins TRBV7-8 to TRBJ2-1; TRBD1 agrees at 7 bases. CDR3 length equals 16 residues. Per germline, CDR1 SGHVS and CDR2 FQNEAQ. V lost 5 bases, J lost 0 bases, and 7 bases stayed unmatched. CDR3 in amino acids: CASSADRAGSYNEQFF. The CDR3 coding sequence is TGTGCCAGCAGCGCTGACAGGGCAGGCTCCTACAATGAGCAGTTCTTC.

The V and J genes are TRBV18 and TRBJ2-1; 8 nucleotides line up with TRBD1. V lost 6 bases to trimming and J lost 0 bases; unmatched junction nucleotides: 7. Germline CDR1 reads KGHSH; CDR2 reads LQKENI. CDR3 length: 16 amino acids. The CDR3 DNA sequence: TGTGCCAGCTCCTATGGGACAGGAGACTCCTACAATGAGCAGTTCTTC. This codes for CASSYGTGDSYNEQFF.

The DNA of the CDR3 is TGTGCCAGTAGTACCGTACTAGCGGGCTTCTCCTACAATGAGCAGTTCTTC. Its translation is CASSTVLAGFSYNEQFF. V usage is TRBV19 and J usage is TRBJ2-1, with 9 bases lining up with TRBD2. After removal of 4 bases from V and 0 bases from J, the junction contained 7 bases not matched to a gene. The CDR3 runs to 17 residues. The germline V gene encodes CDR1 LNHDA and CDR2 SQIVND (reference sequence).

CDR3 region: CAISKASENNEQFF. In nucleotides, the CDR3 is TGTGCCATCAGTAAGGCTAGCGAGAACAATGAGCAGTTCTTC. The chain employs TRBV10-3 and TRBJ2-1, with D tentatively TRBD2 (6 bases). The CDR3 has 14 residues. V was pared by 5 bases and J by 5 bases, with 13 bases between. Looked up from germline, CDR1 is ENHRY and CDR2 is SYGVKD.

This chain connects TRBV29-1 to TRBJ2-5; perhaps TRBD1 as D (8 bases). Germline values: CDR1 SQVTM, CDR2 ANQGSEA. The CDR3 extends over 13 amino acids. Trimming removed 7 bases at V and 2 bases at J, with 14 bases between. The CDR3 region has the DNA TGCAGCGGGGCACAGGGGGGGCAAGAGACCCAGTACTTC. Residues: CSGAQGGQETQYF.

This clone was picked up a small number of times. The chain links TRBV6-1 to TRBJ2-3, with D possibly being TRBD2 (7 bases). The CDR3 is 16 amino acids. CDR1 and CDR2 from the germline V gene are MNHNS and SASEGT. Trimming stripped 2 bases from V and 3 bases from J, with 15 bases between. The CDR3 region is CASSEYRGALTDTQYF. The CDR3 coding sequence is TGTGCCAGCAGTGAATATCGGGGGGCTCTAACAGATACGCAGTATTTT.

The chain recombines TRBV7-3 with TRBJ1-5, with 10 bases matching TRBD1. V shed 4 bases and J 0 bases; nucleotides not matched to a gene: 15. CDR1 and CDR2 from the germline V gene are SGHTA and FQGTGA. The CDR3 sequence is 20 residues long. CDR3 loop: CASSSPRDRGSHYSNQPQHF. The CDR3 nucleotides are TGTGCCAGCAGCTCCCCCCGGGACAGGGGATCCCATTATAGCAATCAGCCCCAGCATTTT.

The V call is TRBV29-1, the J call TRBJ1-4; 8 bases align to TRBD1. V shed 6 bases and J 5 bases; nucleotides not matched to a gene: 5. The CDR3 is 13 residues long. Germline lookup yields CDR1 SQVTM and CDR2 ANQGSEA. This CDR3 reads CSVKGQENEKLFF. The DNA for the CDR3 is TGCAGCGTAAAGGGACAGGAAAATGAAAAACTGTTTTTT.

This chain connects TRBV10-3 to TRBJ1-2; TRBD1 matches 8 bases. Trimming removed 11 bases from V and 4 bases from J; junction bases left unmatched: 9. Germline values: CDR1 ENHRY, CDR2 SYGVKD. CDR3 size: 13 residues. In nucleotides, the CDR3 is TGTGCCGGAGAGCCCGGGACAGGCTATGGCTACACCTTC. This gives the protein CAGEPGTGYGYTF.

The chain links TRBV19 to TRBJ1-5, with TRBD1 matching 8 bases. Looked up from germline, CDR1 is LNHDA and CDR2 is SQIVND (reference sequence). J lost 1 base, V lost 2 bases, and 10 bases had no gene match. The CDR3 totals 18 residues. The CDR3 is CASSINSVQGASNQPQHF. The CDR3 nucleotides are TGTGCCAGTAGTATAAATTCGGTCCAGGGGGCAAGCAATCAGCCCCAGCATTTT.

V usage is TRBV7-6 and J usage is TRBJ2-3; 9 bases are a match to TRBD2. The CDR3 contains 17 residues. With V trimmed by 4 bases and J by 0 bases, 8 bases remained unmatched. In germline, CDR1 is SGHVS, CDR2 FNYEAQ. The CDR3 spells CASSSRLAVISTDTQYF. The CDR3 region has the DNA TGTGCCAGCAGCTCTCGACTAGCGGTCATTAGCACAGATACGCAGTATTTT.

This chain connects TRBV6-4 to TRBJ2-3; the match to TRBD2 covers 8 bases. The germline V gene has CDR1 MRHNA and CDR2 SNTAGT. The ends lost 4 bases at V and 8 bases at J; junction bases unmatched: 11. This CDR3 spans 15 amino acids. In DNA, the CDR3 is TGTGCCAGCAGTGTTGCCGCTAGCGGGCAAGGTACGCAGTATTTT. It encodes CASSVAASGQGTQYF.

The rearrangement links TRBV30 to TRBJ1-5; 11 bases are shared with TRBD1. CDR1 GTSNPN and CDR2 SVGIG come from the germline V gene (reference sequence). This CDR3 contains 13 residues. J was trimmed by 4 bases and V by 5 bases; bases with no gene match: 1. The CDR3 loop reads CAWGDRGNQPQHF. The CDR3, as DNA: TGTGCCTGGGGGGACAGGGGGAATCAGCCCCAGCATTTT.

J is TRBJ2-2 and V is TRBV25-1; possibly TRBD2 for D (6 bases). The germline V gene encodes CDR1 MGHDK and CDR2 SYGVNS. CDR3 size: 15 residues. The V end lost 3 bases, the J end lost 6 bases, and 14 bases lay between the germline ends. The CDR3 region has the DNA TGTGCCAGCAGTGAGCGGGACCACTGGGCCGGGGAGCTGTTTTTT. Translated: CASSERDHWAGELFF. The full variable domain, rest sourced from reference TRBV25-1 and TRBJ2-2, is EADIYQTPRYLVIGTGKKITLECSQTMGHDKMYWYQQDPGMELHLIHYSYGVNSTEKGDLSSESTVSRIRTEHFPLTLESARPSHTSQYLCASSERDHWAGELFFGEGSRLTVL.

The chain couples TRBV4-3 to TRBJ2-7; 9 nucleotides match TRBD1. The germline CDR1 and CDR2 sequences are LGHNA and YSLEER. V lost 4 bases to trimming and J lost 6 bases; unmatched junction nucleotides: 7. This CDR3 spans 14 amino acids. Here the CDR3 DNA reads TGCGCCAGCAGCCCCCGGGGGACAGGGCCCGAGCAGTACTTC. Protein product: CASSPRGTGPEQYF.

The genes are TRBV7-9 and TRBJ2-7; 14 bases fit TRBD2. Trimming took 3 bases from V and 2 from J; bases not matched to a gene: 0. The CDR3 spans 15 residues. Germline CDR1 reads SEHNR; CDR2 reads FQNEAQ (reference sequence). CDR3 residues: CASSLTSGRAYEQYF. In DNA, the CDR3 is TGTGCCAGCAGCTTGACTAGCGGGAGGGCCTACGAGCAGTACTTC.

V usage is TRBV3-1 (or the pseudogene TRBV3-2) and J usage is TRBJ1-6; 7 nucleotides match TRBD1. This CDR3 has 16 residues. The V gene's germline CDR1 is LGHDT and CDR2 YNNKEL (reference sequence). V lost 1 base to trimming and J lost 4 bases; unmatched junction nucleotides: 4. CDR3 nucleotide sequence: TGTGCCAGCAGCCAAGGGAACAGGGGATATAATTCACCCCTCCACTTT. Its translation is CASSQGNRGYNSPLHF.

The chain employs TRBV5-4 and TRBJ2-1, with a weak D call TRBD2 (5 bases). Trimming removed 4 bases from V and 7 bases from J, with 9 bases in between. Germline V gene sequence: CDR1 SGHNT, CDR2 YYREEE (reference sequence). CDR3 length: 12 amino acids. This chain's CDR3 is CASSPRVNEQFF. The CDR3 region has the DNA TGTGCCAGCAGCCCGCGGGTTAATGAGCAGTTCTTC. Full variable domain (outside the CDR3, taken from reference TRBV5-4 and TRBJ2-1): ETGVTQSPTHLIKTRGQQVTLRCSSQSGHNTVSWYQQALGQGPQFIFQYYREEENGRGNFPPRFSGLQFPNYSSELNVNALELDDSALYLCASSPRVNEQFFGPGTRLTVL.

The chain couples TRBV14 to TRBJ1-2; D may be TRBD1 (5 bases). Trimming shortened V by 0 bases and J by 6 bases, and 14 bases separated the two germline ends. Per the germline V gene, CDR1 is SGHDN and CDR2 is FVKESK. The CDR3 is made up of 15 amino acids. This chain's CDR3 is CASSQDLRVGDGYTF. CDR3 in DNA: TGTGCCAGCAGCCAAGATCTCAGGGTTGGAGATGGCTACACCTTC.

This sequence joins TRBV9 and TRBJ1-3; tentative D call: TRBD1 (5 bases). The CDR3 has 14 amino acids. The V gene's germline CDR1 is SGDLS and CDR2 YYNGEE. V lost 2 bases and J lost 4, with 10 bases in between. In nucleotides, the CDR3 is TGTGCCAGCAGCGTCATACAGGAGGGAAACACCATATATTTT. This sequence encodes CASSVIQEGNTIYF.

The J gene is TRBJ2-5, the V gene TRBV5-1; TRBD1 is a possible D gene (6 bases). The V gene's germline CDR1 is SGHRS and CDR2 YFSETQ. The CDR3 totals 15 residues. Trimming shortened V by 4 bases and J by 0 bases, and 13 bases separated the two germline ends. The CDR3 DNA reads TGCGCCAGCAGCGGGGCAGGGGAGTACCAAGAGACCCAGTACTTC. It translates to CASSGAGEYQETQYF.

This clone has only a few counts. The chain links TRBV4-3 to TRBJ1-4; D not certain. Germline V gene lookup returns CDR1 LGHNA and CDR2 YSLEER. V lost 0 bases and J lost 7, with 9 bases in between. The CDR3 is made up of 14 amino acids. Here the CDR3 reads CASSQDTGLEKLFF. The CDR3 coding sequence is TGCGCCAGCAGCCAAGATACCGGACTTGAAAAACTGTTTTTT.